This T cell receptor beta chain is drawn from a study of the immune and genomic landscape of osteosarcoma. Across the study: Pediatric and adult high-grade osteosarcoma patients, median diagnosis age approximately 30. General observations from the study: Clonality was low: mean roughly 0.081, highest around 0.27, suggesting limited expansion.

CDR1 and CDR2 from the germline V gene are GTSNPN and SVGIG (reference sequence). J lost 5 bases, V lost 1 base, and 5 bases had no gene match. This CDR3 is 14 amino acids long. Worth noting for this clone: Its antigen is still unknown.

Osteosarcoma specimens were post-treatment primary, local recurrence and metastasis tumors from poor-prognosis patients. Method: immunoSEQ multiplex PCR; TCRdb's copy keeps in-frame clones and lacks some. The sample contains roughly 4,600 clones, 70% to 85% of which appear only once. Sequencing input: osteosarcoma tumor tissue from the lung. The source is a human donor with osteosarcoma. V is TRBV30 and J is TRBJ1-5, with 7 bases fitting TRBD1. The CDR3 nucleotides are TGTGCCTGGAGTGGGAACAGGGGAGATCAGCCCCAGCATTTT. Translating it yields CAWSGNRGDQPQHF.